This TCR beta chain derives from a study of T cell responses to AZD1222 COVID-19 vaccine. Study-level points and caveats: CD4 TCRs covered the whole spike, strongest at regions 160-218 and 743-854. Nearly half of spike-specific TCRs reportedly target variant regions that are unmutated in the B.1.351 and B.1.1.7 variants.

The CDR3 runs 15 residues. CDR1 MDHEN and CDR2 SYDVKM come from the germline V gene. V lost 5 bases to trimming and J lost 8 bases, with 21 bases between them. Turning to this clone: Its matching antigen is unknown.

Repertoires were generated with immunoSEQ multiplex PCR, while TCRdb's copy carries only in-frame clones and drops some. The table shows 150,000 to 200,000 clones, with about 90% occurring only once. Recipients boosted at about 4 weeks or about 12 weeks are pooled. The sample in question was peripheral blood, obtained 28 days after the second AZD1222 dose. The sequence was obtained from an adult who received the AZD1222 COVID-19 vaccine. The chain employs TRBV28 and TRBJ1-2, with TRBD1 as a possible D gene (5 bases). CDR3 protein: CASSPPGSPRIGYTF. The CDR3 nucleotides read TGTGCCAGCAGTCCCCCAGGGTCCCCACGAATCGGCTACACCTTC.